This T cell receptor (beta chain) was found in a study of shared clonotypes between healthy human individuals. Study conclusions and caveats: Investigators expected sequencing depth to affect clonotype sharing among donors. Only blood underwent sampling, and tissue repertoires likely differ.

This clone was recorded a few times. Its antigen is currently unknown. The data were produced by immunoSEQ multiplex PCR, yet TCRdb's version contains in-frame clones alone and is incomplete. Seen here are roughly 490,000 clones, 79% observed once, and the top ten hold approximately 12%. The germline V gene has CDR1 MNHNY and CDR2 SVGAGI (reference sequence). V was shortened by 0 bases and J by 4 bases, with 9 bases between the two germline ends. CDR3 length equals 14 residues. All donors were Caucasian adults living in Nashville, Tennessee. The specimen was PBMCs. This sequence originates from a woman aged 35 to 49 in good health. Some clones in this sample may be carry-over from other donors' samples. The V gene is TRBV6-6, the J gene TRBJ1-1, with D perhaps TRBD1 (5 bases). CDR3 sequence: CASSYSLGGTEAFF. The DNA for the CDR3 is TGTGCCAGCAGTTACTCTTTGGGGGGCACTGAAGCTTTCTTT.